A selection of T cell receptor beta chains follows, all from one sample in a study of OX40 agonist ivuxolimab in advanced cancers. Produced via immunoSEQ multiplex PCR; TCRdb's table is partial and in-frame only. The table has 70,000 to 85,000 clones, about nine tenths seen once. This material consisted of CD4+ or CD8+ T cells sorted from blood, taken in a trial of the OX40 agonist ivuxolimab. All receptors derive from an adult with an advanced solid tumor such as melanoma, head and neck, liver or kidney cancer. CDR3s include the opening cysteine and the closing phenylalanine or tryptophan. The D gene is left open where the match is weak. Rows may omit the clone size; those that give it use once, few, many or a size class.

CDR3 protein | CDR3 DNA | J gene | clone size | V gene | D gene
CASSLAGPTNYGYTF | TGTGCCAGCAGCTTGGCAGGACCGACTAACTATGGCTACACCTTC | TRBJ1-2 | NA | TRBV7-3 | NA
CASSLSRGGLAEVYEQYF | TGTGCCAGCAGTTTATCCCGCGGGGGACTAGCTGAGGTATACGAGCAGTACTTC | TRBJ2-7 | NA | TRBV27 | TRBD2
CASSQRGKLGTAQETQYF | TGCGCCAGCAGCCAGCGAGGGAAACTCGGGACAGCCCAAGAGACCCAGTACTTC | TRBJ2-5 | NA | TRBV4-3 | TRBD1
CASSIGPYQPQHF | TGTGCCAGTAGTATCGGGCCTTATCAGCCCCAGCATTTT | TRBJ1-5 | NA | TRBV19 | NA
CASSPLEGELFF | TGCGCCAGCAGCCCCCTTGAGGGGGAGCTGTTTTTT | TRBJ2-2 | once | TRBV4-1 | NA
CASSLRQGYNEQFF | TGTGCCAGCAGCTTACGACAGGGCTACAATGAGCAGTTCTTC | TRBJ2-1 | NA | TRBV7-9 | TRBD1
CASSLALLGEYEQYF | TGTGCCAGCAGCTTAGCGCTGTTGGGGGAATACGAGCAGTACTTC | TRBJ2-7 | NA | TRBV7-6 | NA
CASSVGGGTPIYNEQFF | TGTGCCAGCAGCGTAGGGGGGGGGACTCCCATCTACAATGAGCAGTTCTTC | TRBJ2-1 | NA | TRBV9 | TRBD2
CASIRMNTEAFF | TGTGCCAGTATAAGGATGAACACTGAAGCTTTCTTT | TRBJ1-1 | NA | TRBV19 | NA
CASSPAPGQGHPGELFF | TGTGCCAGCAGTCCGGCCCCGGGACAGGGTCACCCCGGGGAGCTGTTTTTT | TRBJ2-2 | NA | TRBV27 | TRBD1
CASSQSPLGGTEAFF | TGTGCCAGCAGCCAAAGTCCCTTGGGGGGCACTGAAGCTTTCTTT | TRBJ1-1 | few | TRBV4-2 | NA
CASSLPGLAGGKDEQYF | TGTGCCAGCAGCTTGCCGGGACTAGCGGGGGGCAAGGACGAGCAGTACTTC | TRBJ2-7 | NA | TRBV7-3 | TRBD2
CSVEGQAFQETQYF | TGCAGCGTTGAAGGACAGGCGTTCCAAGAGACCCAGTACTTC | TRBJ2-5 | NA | TRBV29-1 | NA
CSVEEGAKDTQYF | TGCAGCGTTGAAGAGGGGGCAAAAGATACGCAGTATTTT | TRBJ2-3 | NA | TRBV29-1 | NA
CASSLVGGNTEAFF | TGCGCCAGCAGCTTGGTTGGGGGGAACACTGAAGCTTTCTTT | TRBJ1-1 | NA | TRBV5-1 | NA
CAWNGFSGANVLTF | TGTGCCTGGAATGGGTTCTCTGGGGCCAACGTCCTGACTTTC | TRBJ2-6 | NA | TRBV30 | NA
CASSPRLANYNEQFF | TGTGCCAGTAGTCCCCGACTAGCGAACTACAATGAGCAGTTCTTC | TRBJ2-1 | NA | TRBV19 | TRBD2
CASSQTGGLADTQYF | TGTGCCAGCAGCCAAACAGGGGGCCTCGCAGATACGCAGTATTTT | TRBJ2-3 | NA | TRBV7-3 | TRBD1
CAINDPTRRQGKHNEQFF | TGTGCCATCAATGACCCTACACGAAGACAGGGAAAGCACAATGAGCAGTTCTTC | TRBJ2-1 | NA | TRBV10-3 | TRBD1
CASSPFNIPQYF | TGTGCCAGCAGCCCTTTTAATATCCCGCAGTATTTT | TRBJ2-3 | NA | TRBV9 | NA
CASSQGGGTSYEQYF | TGTGCCAGCAGCCAGGGAGGAGGGACCTCCTACGAGCAGTACTTC | TRBJ2-7 | NA | TRBV16 | NA
CASSSTGDTEAFF | TGTGCCAGCAGCTCTACAGGGGACACTGAAGCTTTCTTT | TRBJ1-1 | NA | TRBV5-4 | TRBD1
CASSPGDAGANVLTF | TGTGCCAGCAGCCCAGGGGATGCTGGGGCCAACGTCCTGACTTTC | TRBJ2-6 | NA | TRBV7-6 | NA
CASSLASFGNTEAFF | TGTGCCAGCAGCTTAGCGTCCTTTGGGAACACTGAAGCTTTCTTT | TRBJ1-1 | NA | TRBV7-9 | NA
CASSSSLGTDTQYF | TGTGCCAGCAGCTCATCGCTTGGCACAGATACGCAGTATTTT | TRBJ2-3 | NA | TRBV7-6 | NA
CASSSPGMNTEAFF | TGTGCCAGCAGTTCCCCCGGCATGAACACTGAAGCTTTCTTT | TRBJ1-1 | NA | TRBV27 | NA
CASSIASRSPNTEAFF | TGTGCCAGTAGTATCGCCAGCAGAAGTCCGAACACTGAAGCTTTCTTT | TRBJ1-1 | NA | TRBV19 | NA
CASSLRTYGTDTQYF | TGTGCCAGCAGCTTACGTACGTATGGCACAGATACGCAGTATTTT | TRBJ2-3 | few | TRBV5-6 | NA
CASSARGLAGGPQETQYF | TGTGCCAGCAGCGCACGTGGACTAGCGGGAGGGCCGCAGGAGACCCAGTACTTC | TRBJ2-5 | NA | TRBV9 | TRBD2
CASSPGLASYEQYF | TGTGCCAGCAGCCCTGGACTAGCGTCCTACGAGCAGTACTTC | TRBJ2-7 | NA | TRBV14 | TRBD2